This T cell receptor (beta chain) came from a study of spatial heterogeneity in lung cancer. Broader study findings: Whereas they appeared in blood less at follow-up, ubiquitous expanded tumor TCRs appeared there more at resection.

This clonotype was recorded at least ten times. Its specificity is not known. The germline gives CDR1 SEHNR, CDR2 FQNEAQ (reference sequence). CDR3 size: 14 residues. Trimming took 0 bases from V and 10 from J, leaving 10 bases between them. A unique molecular identifier was carried by every single TCR cDNA molecule. MiXCR, applied by TCRdb to the 5' RACE reads, yields one record per CDR3 protein. This table holds approximately 20,000 distinct CDR3 sequences, 3.5% to 5.5% found once. This sample's time point: sample taken at primary tumor resection. Samples were donated by 72 untreated early-stage non-small cell lung cancer patients. Tumor, nontumor lung or frozen PBMC supplied whole RNA, sequenced without sorting.

The rearrangement links TRBV7-9 to TRBJ1-6; D unresolved. This sequence originates from a male donor with early-stage non-small cell lung cancer. Here the sequenced sample was PBMCs, taken at surgery. DNA of the CDR3: TGTGCCAGCAGCTTAGCTTACGGGTGGTCACCCCTCCACTTT. It translates to CASSLAYGWSPLHF.